A single sample is the source of the 14 T cell receptor beta chains below, sequenced in a study of T cells in Graves' hyperthyroidism and ophthalmopathy. TCR beta CDR3 regions were amplified from RNA. First-round RT-PCR with HTBI primers amplified the TCR CDR3 region. In TCRdb, the multiplex PCR reads were re-called with MiXCR into one record per CDR3 protein. The sample shows about 570,000 distinct CDR3 sequences, roughly 50% of them seen only once. Material: peripheral blood or thyroid tissue (not recorded which). These receptors all come from an adult woman with Graves' disease, either hyperthyroidism or ophthalmopathy (not recorded which).

On this clonotype: The junction differs from germline at one of its ends, possibly a read error. The chain combines TRBV7-9 with TRBJ1-1, with a weak D call TRBD1 (5 bases). This CDR3 has 17 amino acids. Germline CDR1 SEHNR, CDR2 FQNEAQ (reference sequence). The CDR3 sequence is CASSPLASLQANTEAFF. The CDR3 nucleotides are TGCGCCAGCAGCCCCTTAGCTTCACTACAGGCGAACACTGAAGCTTTCTTT. Combining the CDR3 with reference TRBV7-9 and TRBJ1-1 gives the whole variable domain DTGVSQNPRHKITKRGQNVTFRCDPISEHNRLYWYRQTLGQGPEFLTYFQNEAQLEKSRLLSDRFSAERPKGSFSTLEIQRTEQGDSAMYLCASSPLASLQANTEAFFGQGTRLTVV.

The chain uses TRBV2 and TRBJ2-5; 8 bases agree with TRBD1. This CDR3 comprises 15 residues. Per germline, CDR1 SNHLY and CDR2 FYNNEI. The ends lost 6 bases at V and 2 bases at J; junction bases unmatched: 8. CDR3 nucleotides: TGTGCCAGCAGCACCGGAGGGACAGGACAAGAGACCCAGTACTTC. Translation gives CASSTGGTGQETQYF.

The sample holds many counts of this clonotype. V is TRBV5-1 and J is TRBJ2-3; 7 bases line up with TRBD2. V shed 4 bases and J 6 bases; nucleotides not matched to a gene: 14. Germline loops: CDR1 SGHRS, CDR2 YFSETQ. The CDR3 is 16 amino acids. CDR3 sequence reads: CASSMAGRVNWDTQYF. In DNA, the CDR3 is TGCGCCAGCAGCATGGCAGGGAGGGTAAATTGGGATACGCAGTATTTT.

This clonotype was seen more than once but under ten times. This chain links TRBV7-6 with TRBJ2-1; TRBD2 aligns across 8 bases. Germline-derived CDR1 and CDR2 are SGHVS and FNYEAQ. CDR3 length: 15 amino acids. The ends lost 8 bases at V and 0 bases at J; junction bases unmatched: 6. CDR3 loop: CASGRAGGSYNEQFF. The CDR3 DNA is TGTGCCAGCGGCCGGGCGGGAGGCTCCTACAATGAGCAGTTCTTC.

The CDR3 nucleotides read TGTGCCAGCAGCCATTCCCAGGGGGCTCTGGGCTATGGCTACACCTTC. The encoded protein is CASSHSQGALGYGYTF. V usage is TRBV14 and J usage is TRBJ1-2; 8 bases match TRBD1. CDR1 and CDR2 from the germline V gene are SGHDN and FVKESK. CDR3 size: 16 residues. After removal of 3 bases from V and 4 bases from J, the junction contained 10 bases not matched to a gene.

This clonotype was seen at least ten times. CDR3 DNA: TGTGCCAGCAGCTCGGGACAGGGGATCCTGGGAAACACCATATATTTT. Its protein is CASSSGQGILGNTIYF. The chain is built from TRBV7-9 and TRBJ1-3; TRBD1 aligns across 10 bases. Losses at the gene ends were 4 bases for V and 4 bases for J; bases not matched to a gene: 7. This CDR3 has 16 amino acids. Germline V lookup: CDR1 SEHNR, CDR2 FQNEAQ (reference sequence).

J is TRBJ2-5 and V is TRBV7-8, with a tentative D call TRBD1 (6 bases). Germline V gene sequence: CDR1 SGHVS, CDR2 FQNEAQ. The CDR3 contains 16 residues. V was clipped by 2 bases and J by 5 bases, with 18 bases between them. The CDR3 region is CASSLMSRGKGETQYF. For the CDR3, the DNA is TGTGCCAGCAGCTTAATGTCGAGGGGGAAAGGTGAGACCCAGTACTTC.

Concerning this clonotype itself: This may come from a read error, since a much larger clone is one base off. V is TRBV11-2 and J is TRBJ1-4, with D uncertain. The length of the CDR3 is 14 residues. Germline V gene lookup returns CDR1 SGHAT and CDR2 FQNNGV. Trimming took off 4 bases at V and 4 bases at J, with 10 bases between the two ends. The DNA of the CDR3 is TGTGCCAGCAGCTCTAGGACCAATAATGAAAAACTGTTTTTT. It encodes CASSSRTNNEKLFF.

The J gene is TRBJ1-5, the V gene TRBV29-1; D might be TRBD1 (5 bases). The CDR3 length is 15 residues. The germline V and J ends were trimmed by 8 bases and 7 bases, with 24 bases remaining between them. Germline CDR1 reads SQVTM; CDR2 reads ANQGSEA. CDR3 residues: CSSYELDGAGQPQHF. DNA for the CDR3: TGCAGCAGTTATGAACTGGACGGGGCTGGACAGCCCCAGCATTTT. Full variable domain (missing parts from reference TRBV29-1 and TRBJ1-5): SAVISQKPSRDICQRGTSLTIQCQVDSQVTMMFWYRQQPGQSLTLIATANQGSEATYESGFVIDKFPISRPNLTFSTLTVSNMSPEDSSIYLCSSYELDGAGQPQHFGDGTRLSIL.

The genes are TRBV10-2 and TRBJ2-5; the match to TRBD2 covers 7 bases. Germline values: CDR1 WSHSY, CDR2 SAAADI. J gave up 5 bases and V 4 bases, and 13 bases lay outside the gene matches. The length of the CDR3 is 16 residues. CDR3 coding DNA: TGCGCCAGCAGTGCCTTAGCGGGTGGTTTTGGGGAGACCCAGTACTTC. Its translation is CASSALAGGFGETQYF.

The rearrangement links TRBV10-3 to TRBJ2-5; 10 bases agree with TRBD1. The junction had 10 bases not matched to a gene; V was cut back by 10 bases and J by 5 bases. Germline CDR1 ENHRY, CDR2 SYGVKD. There are 14 residues in the CDR3. Here the CDR3 DNA reads TGTGCCACCGGGGGACAGGGGATGATGGAGACCCAGTACTTC. It is translated as CATGGQGMMETQYF.

The chain recombines TRBV7-9 with TRBJ2-5; 9 positions match TRBD1. The CDR3 has 17 residues. Germline lookup yields CDR1 SEHNR and CDR2 FQNEAQ (reference sequence). The V segment lost 4 bases and the J segment 4 bases; nucleotides outside the gene matches: 13. CDR3 nucleotides: TGTGCCAGCAGCTCCCAGGGACAGGGACCCGCTCTAGAGACCCAGTACTTC. Protein sequence: CASSSQGQGPALETQYF.

Ten or more counts support this clonotype. The chain is built from TRBV6-6 and TRBJ1-5; 9 nucleotides line up with TRBD1. The junction had 12 bases not matched to a gene; V was cut back by 6 bases and J by 0 bases. The CDR3 is 18 amino acids. CDR1 and CDR2 from the germline V gene are MNHNY and SVGAGI (reference sequence). Here the CDR3 reads CASSPRDRVMSSNQPQHF. The CDR3 DNA is TGTGCCAGCAGCCCCCGGGACAGGGTAATGAGTAGCAATCAGCCCCAGCATTTT.

The V and J genes are TRBV2 and TRBJ1-2; 8 nucleotides agree with TRBD1. Germline trimming cut 6 bases from V and 5 bases from J; bases unmatched to any gene: 14. CDR1 SNHLY and CDR2 FYNNEI come from the germline V gene. CDR3 length: 16 amino acids. CDR3 region: CASRPRQTGAGYGYTF. CDR3 DNA sequence: TGTGCCAGCAGGCCAAGACAGACAGGGGCTGGGTATGGCTACACCTTC.